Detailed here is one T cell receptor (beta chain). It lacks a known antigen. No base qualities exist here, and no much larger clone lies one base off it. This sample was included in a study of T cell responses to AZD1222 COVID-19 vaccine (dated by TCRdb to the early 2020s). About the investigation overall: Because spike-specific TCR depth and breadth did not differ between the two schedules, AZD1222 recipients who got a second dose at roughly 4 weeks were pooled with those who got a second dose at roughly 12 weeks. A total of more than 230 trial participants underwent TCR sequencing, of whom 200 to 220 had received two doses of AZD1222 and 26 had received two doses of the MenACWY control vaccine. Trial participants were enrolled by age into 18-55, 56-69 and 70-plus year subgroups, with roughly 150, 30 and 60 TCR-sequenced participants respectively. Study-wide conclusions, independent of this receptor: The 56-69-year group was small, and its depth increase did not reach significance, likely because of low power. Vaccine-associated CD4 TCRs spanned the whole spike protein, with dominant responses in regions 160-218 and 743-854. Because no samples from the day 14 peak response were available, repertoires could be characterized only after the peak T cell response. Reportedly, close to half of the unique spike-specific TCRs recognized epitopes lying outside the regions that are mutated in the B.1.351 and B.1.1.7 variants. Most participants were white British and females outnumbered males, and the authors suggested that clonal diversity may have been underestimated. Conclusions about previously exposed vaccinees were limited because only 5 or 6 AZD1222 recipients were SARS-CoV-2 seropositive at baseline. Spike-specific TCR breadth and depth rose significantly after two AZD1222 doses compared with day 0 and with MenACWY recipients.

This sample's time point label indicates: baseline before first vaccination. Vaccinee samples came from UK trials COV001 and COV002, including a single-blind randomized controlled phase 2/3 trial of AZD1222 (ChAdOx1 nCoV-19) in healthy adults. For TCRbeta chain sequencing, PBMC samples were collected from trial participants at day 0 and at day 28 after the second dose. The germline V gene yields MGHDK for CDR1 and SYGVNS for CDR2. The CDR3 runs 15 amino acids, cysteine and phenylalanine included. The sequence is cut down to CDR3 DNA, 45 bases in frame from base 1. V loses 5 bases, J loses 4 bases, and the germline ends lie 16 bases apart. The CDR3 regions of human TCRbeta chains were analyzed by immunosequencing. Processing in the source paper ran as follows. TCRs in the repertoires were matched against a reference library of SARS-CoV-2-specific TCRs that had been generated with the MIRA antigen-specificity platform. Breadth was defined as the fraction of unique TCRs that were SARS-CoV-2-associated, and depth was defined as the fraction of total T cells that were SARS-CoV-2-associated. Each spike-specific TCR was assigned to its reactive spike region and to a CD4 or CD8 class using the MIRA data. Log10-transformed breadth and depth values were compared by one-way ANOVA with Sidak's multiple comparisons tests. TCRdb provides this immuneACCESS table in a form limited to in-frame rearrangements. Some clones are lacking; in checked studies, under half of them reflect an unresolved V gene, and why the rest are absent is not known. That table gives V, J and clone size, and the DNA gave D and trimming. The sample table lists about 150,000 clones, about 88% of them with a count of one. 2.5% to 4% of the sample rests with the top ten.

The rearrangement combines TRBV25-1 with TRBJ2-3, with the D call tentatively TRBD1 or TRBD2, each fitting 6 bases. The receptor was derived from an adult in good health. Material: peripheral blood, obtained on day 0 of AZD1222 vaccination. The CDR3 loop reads CASSKRGAASDTQYF. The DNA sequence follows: TGTGCCAGCAGTAAAAGGGGGGCCGCCTCAGATACGCAGTATTTT.